The following is a T cell receptor (beta chain) sequence with its context. What it binds is not known. These data are taken from a study of cytomegalovirus exposure and HLA in healthy donors. Study findings and constraints: Under in vitro conditions, a few CMV-associated chains were confirmed as specific for CMV antigens. Earlier analysis yielded a pattern in which most TCR beta V segments were productive about 90% or about 30% of the time. In terms of immune exposure information, only CMV serostatus was available. The likely explanation for a cluster of highly shared sequence variants was sequencing artifact.

60 Vbeta and 13 Jbeta primers were used in PCR. The method was immunoSEQ multiplex PCR; TCRdb's version includes in-frame clones alone and lacks a portion of them. The table shows about 120,000 clones, with 77% occurring only once. Trimming cost V 5 bases and J 5 bases; bases outside gene matches: 9. The CDR3 has 14 residues. CDR1 is SGHRS, CDR2 YFSETQ, per germline. This TCR was recovered from a man between 18 and 35 years old in good health and CMV-seropositive. Material: PBMCs. The chain uses TRBV5-1 and TRBJ2-7; 8 nucleotides match TRBD2. Written as DNA, the CDR3 is TGCGCCAGCAGGAGCGGGGGCCCTTTCGACGAGCAGTACTTC. Protein product: CASRSGGPFDEQYF.